The 10 T cell receptor beta chains in this list originate from one sample, sequenced in a study of identical twins. TCRdb independently ran MiXCR on the 5' RACE reads; one entry per CDR3 protein. This table holds 690,000 or so distinct CDR3 sequences, approximately 9% found once. This same sample was also taken into another study, of yellow fever vaccine responses in identical twins.

The specimen was PBMCs. The receptors here all came from a woman in her late teens or twenties in good health.

This clonotype was seen many times. V gene TRBV7-2 combines with J gene TRBJ2-6; unclear D gene. CDR1 is SGHTA, CDR2 FQGNSA, per germline. V was pared by 6 bases and J by 2 bases, with 8 bases between. This CDR3 spans 14 amino acids. The CDR3 nucleotides are TGTGCCAGCAGGCTCTTGACTGGGGCCAACGTCCTGACTTTC. Protein product: CASRLLTGANVLTF.

There are many counts of this clonotype. This chain joins TRBV21-1 and TRBJ2-7. TRBV21-1 is a documented pseudogene. The CDR3 length is 14 residues. CDR3 in DNA: TGTGCCAGCAGCAAGGGTCAGTTTCCCTACGAGCAGTACTTC. Translation: CASSKGQFPYEQYF.

The V call is TRBV20-1, the J call TRBJ2-7, with 8 nucleotides matching TRBD2. The CDR3 spans 15 residues. The trim removed 3 bases at V and 0 bases at J, leaving 7 bases unmatched. Germline V gene data show CDR1 as DFQATT and CDR2 as SNEGSKA (reference sequence). The CDR3, as DNA: TGCAGTGCTAGGGACTGGCGGGGGGACTCCTACGAGCAGTACTTC. Translated: CSARDWRGDSYEQYF.

This clonotype showed up many times. V and J are TRBV25-1 and TRBJ2-1, with D perhaps given as TRBD1 or TRBD2 (5 bases each). Trimming cost V 2 bases and J 8 bases, with 10 bases left between them. The CDR3 totals 13 residues. Germline values: CDR1 MGHDK, CDR2 SYGVNS. CDR3 nucleotides: TGTGCCAGCAGTGAAGGGGGTCTGGATGAGCAGTTCTTC. This translates into CASSEGGLDEQFF.

In its sample, this clonotype was seen a few times. The CDR3 region has the DNA TGTGCCAGCAGTTACTCTTTCGACCGTAATGAAAAACTGTTTTTT. Translation: CASSYSFDRNEKLFF. The chain carries TRBV6-5 and TRBJ1-4; D uncertain. The germline CDR1 and CDR2 sequences are MNHEY and SVGAGI. The length of the CDR3 is 15 residues. Trimming removed 0 bases from V and 4 bases from J, with 9 bases in between.

This clonotype occurred a few times. The rearrangement links TRBV18 to TRBJ2-3; D unclear. The V end lost 3 bases, the J end lost 0 bases, and 10 bases lay between the germline ends. The length of the CDR3 is 15 residues. Germline V gene sequence: CDR1 KGHSH, CDR2 LQKENI. The DNA for the CDR3 is TGTGCCAGCTCACCTTGGGTTTCTAGCACAGATACGCAGTATTTT. Protein sequence: CASSPWVSSTDTQYF.

This clonotype was seen many times. This rearrangement joins TRBV6-2 or TRBV6-3 to TRBJ2-5; 9 positions agree with TRBD2. Germline V lookup: CDR1 MNHEY, CDR2 SVGEGT. The CDR3 runs to 14 residues. V lost 8 bases, J lost 5 bases, and 9 bases stayed unmatched. CDR3 nucleotide sequence: TGTGCCAGCCACCGTCGACTAGCGGAGGAGACCCAGTACTTC. This encodes CASHRRLAEETQYF.

The chain links TRBV4-3 to TRBJ2-1; D is unresolved. Trimming took off 0 bases at V and 3 bases at J, with 12 bases between the two ends. The CDR3 spans 16 residues. The germline V gene encodes CDR1 LGHNA and CDR2 YSLEER. In DNA, the CDR3 is TGCGCCAGCAGCCAAGATGTGGATACCAACTACAATGAGCAGTTCTTC. Its translation: CASSQDVDTNYNEQFF.

V usage is TRBV29-1 and J usage is TRBJ1-4, with 7 bases that match TRBD1. Germline CDR1 and CDR2: SQVTM and ANQGSEA. V trimming: 4 bases; J trimming: 4 bases; junction bases outside the gene matches: 9. This CDR3 is built from 15 residues. This CDR3 reads CSVGAQGTGNEKLFF. The CDR3 DNA is TGCAGCGTTGGGGCACAGGGGACGGGTAATGAAAAACTGTTTTTT.

This clonotype has just a few counts. The chain recombines TRBV2 with TRBJ2-1, with TRBD1 identical over 8 bases. The CDR3 length is 13 residues. Trimming at V came to 7 bases and at J to 3 bases, leaving 2 bases not matched to a gene. Germline CDR1 SNHLY, CDR2 FYNNEI. The CDR3: CASKGQVYNEQFF. The CDR3 nucleotides read TGTGCCAGCAAGGGACAGGTCTACAATGAGCAGTTCTTC.